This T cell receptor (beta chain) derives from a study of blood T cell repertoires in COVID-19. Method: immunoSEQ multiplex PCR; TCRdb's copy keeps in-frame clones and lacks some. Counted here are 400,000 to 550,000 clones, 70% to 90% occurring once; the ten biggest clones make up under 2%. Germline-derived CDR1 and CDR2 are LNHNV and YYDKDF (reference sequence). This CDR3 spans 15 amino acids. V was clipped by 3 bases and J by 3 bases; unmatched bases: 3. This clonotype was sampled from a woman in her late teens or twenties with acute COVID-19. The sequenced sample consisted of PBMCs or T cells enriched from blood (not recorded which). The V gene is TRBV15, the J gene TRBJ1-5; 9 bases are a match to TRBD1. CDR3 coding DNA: TGTGCCACCAGCAGGGGGACAGGGAACAATCAGCCCCAGCATTTT. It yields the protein CATSRGTGNNQPQHF. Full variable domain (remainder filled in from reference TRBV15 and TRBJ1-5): DAMVIQNPRYQVTQFGKPVTLSCSQTLNHNVMYWYQQKSSQAPKLLFHYYDKDFNNEADTPDNFQSRRPNTSFCFLDIRSPGLGDTAMYLCATSRGTGNNQPQHFGDGTRLSIL.